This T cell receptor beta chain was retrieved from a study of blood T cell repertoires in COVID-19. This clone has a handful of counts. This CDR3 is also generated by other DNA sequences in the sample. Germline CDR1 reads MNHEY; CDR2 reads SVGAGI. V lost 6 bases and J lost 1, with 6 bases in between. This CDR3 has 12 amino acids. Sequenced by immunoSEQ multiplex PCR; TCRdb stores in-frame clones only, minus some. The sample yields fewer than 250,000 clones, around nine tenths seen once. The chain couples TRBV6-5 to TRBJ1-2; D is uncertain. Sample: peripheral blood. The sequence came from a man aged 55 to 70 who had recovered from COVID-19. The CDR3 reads CASRTDNYGYTF. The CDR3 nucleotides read TGTGCCAGCAGAACAGATAACTATGGCTACACCTTC.